What follows are 17 T cell receptor beta chains derived from one specimen sequenced in a study of T cell repertoires in cytomegalovirus infection. TCRdb independently ran MiXCR on the reads; one entry per CDR3 protein. This table has a few hundred thousand distinct CDR3 sequences, more than 25% appearing once. What was sequenced was PBMCs. These receptor sequences come from a human donor in good health (CMV status not recorded). Some clones in this sample may be carry-over from other donors' samples.

This chain uses TRBV7-9 with TRBJ1-1; D is unclear. The length of the CDR3 is 14 residues. Germline assignment: CDR1 SEHNR and CDR2 FQNEAQ (reference sequence). Trimming took 3 bases from V and 3 from J, leaving 11 bases between them. CDR3 loop: CASSLMDGDTEAFF. The CDR3 nucleotides read TGTGCCAGCAGCTTGATGGACGGGGACACTGAAGCTTTCTTT.

This clonotype was recorded at least ten times. The chain has TRBV7-2 and TRBJ2-5, with D possibly being TRBD2 (5 bases). Trimming pared 1 base from V and 3 bases from J, leaving 15 bases between. The CDR3 totals 16 residues. Per germline, CDR1 SGHTA and CDR2 FQGNSA. The CDR3 reads CASSLVGLGREETQYF. Here the CDR3 DNA reads TGTGCCAGCAGCTTAGTCGGCCTAGGGAGAGAAGAGACCCAGTACTTC. Based on the CDR3 plus reference TRBV7-2 and TRBJ2-5, the full variable domain is GAGVSQSPSNKVTEKGKDVELRCDPISGHTALYWYRQSLGQGLEFLIYFQGNSAPDKSGLPSDRFSAERTGGSVSTLTIQRTQQEDSAVYLCASSLVGLGREETQYFGPGTRLLVL.

In its sample, this clonotype was seen a few times. The chain has TRBV20-1 and TRBJ2-5; D uncertain. Germline assignment: CDR1 DFQATT and CDR2 SNEGSKA (reference sequence). CDR3 length equals 13 residues. The V end was cut by 3 bases, the J end by 2 bases, with 10 bases between. This chain's CDR3 is CSASTLWQETQYF. DNA of the CDR3: TGCAGTGCTAGTACCCTATGGCAAGAGACCCAGTACTTC.

The V and J genes are TRBV19 and TRBJ1-5, with D unclear. Per germline, CDR1 LNHDA and CDR2 SQIVND (reference sequence). Between the trimmed V and J ends, which lost 7 bases and 5 bases, there was a span of 15 bases. The CDR3 has 14 residues. CDR3 DNA sequence: TGTGCCAGTAATATGAAAGGTAGTCATCAGCCCCAGCATTTT. This gives the protein CASNMKGSHQPQHF.

This clonotype was seen a few times. The V and J genes are TRBV20-1 and TRBJ2-5; D might be TRBD2 (5 bases). Trimming removed 3 bases from V and 4 bases from J, with 9 bases in between. CDR3 length: 12 amino acids. The germline V gene encodes CDR1 DFQATT and CDR2 SNEGSKA (reference sequence). DNA for the CDR3: TGCAGTGCTAGTGAGGGTCCAGAGACCCAGTACTTC. It is translated as CSASEGPETQYF.

This chain's CDR3 is CASSPSGGLSYEQYF. The CDR3 DNA follows: TGCGCCAGCAGCCCTAGCGGGGGGCTCTCCTACGAGCAGTACTTC. V is TRBV5-1 and J is TRBJ2-7; the match to TRBD2 covers 11 bases. The CDR3 consists of 15 residues. Looked up from germline, CDR1 is SGHRS and CDR2 is YFSETQ. Trimming removed 4 bases from V and 0 bases from J; junction bases left unmatched: 3.

The chain couples TRBV30 to TRBJ1-3; TRBD1 aligns across 7 bases. The CDR3 covers 15 residues. In germline, CDR1 is GTSNPN, CDR2 SVGIG (reference sequence). The junction had 6 bases not matched to a gene; V was cut back by 3 bases and J by 1 base. The DNA for the CDR3 is TGTGCCTGGAGAGGAGGGGGCGCATCTGGAAACACCATATATTTT. Translating gives CAWRGGGASGNTIYF.

This clonotype was found a few times. This CDR3 is CSVEDGTNTIYF. The CDR3 nucleotides read TGCAGCGTTGAAGATGGCACAAACACCATATATTTT. The chain has TRBV29-1 and TRBJ1-3; no clear D gene. Trimming removed 0 bases from V and 6 bases from J, with 6 bases in between. CDR1 is SQVTM and CDR2 is ANQGSEA in the germline V gene. The CDR3 extends over 12 amino acids.

This clonotype has at least ten counts. This rearrangement joins TRBV7-2 to TRBJ1-3; 7 bases align to TRBD1. This CDR3 spans 16 amino acids. The ends lost 0 bases at V and 0 bases at J; junction bases unmatched: 2. Germline assignment: CDR1 SGHTA and CDR2 FQGNSA. CDR3 bases: TGTGCCAGCAGCTTAGCGGGGGACAGCTCTGGAAACACCATATATTTT. This translates into CASSLAGDSSGNTIYF.

This clonotype appeared a few times. V usage is TRBV9 and J usage is TRBJ1-3; maybe TRBD1 (5 bases). The CDR3 is made up of 18 amino acids. Trimming stripped 0 bases from V and 4 bases from J, with 20 bases between. CDR1 and CDR2 (germline): SGDLS, YYNGEE. CDR3 DNA sequence: TGTGCCAGCAGCGTAGTCCGCCAAGGGGCAGGAACGGGAAACACCATATATTTT. Translation: CASSVVRQGAGTGNTIYF. Full variable domain (outside the CDR3, taken from reference TRBV9 and TRBJ1-3): DSGVTQTPKHLITATGQRVTLRCSPRSGDLSVYWYQQSLDQGLQFLIQYYNGEERAKGNILERFSAQQFPDLHSELNLSSLELGDSALYFCASSVVRQGAGTGNTIYFGEGSWLTVV.

The rearrangement uses TRBV12-3 or TRBV12-4 and TRBJ2-2; 11 bases agree with TRBD2. This CDR3 comprises 15 residues. V lost 5 bases to trimming and J lost 4 bases; unmatched junction nucleotides: 3. The chain's CDR3 is CASSTSGGSTGELFF. The CDR3 region has the DNA TGTGCCAGCAGTACTAGCGGGGGAAGCACCGGGGAGCTGTTTTTT.

V and J are TRBV7-9 and TRBJ1-5; D uncertain. This CDR3 spans 12 amino acids. V was cut by 3 bases and J by 6 bases, with 6 bases left in between. CDR1 is SEHNR, CDR2 FQNEAQ, per germline (reference sequence). CDR3 protein: CASSFPSQPQHF. Here the CDR3 DNA reads TGTGCCAGCAGCTTTCCCTCTCAGCCCCAGCATTTT.

The table lists this clonotype with a few counts. The chain recombines TRBV30 with TRBJ2-3; no firm D call. CDR1 is GTSNPN, CDR2 SVGIG, per germline (reference sequence). Trimming cost V 0 bases and J 0 bases, with 16 bases left between them. The CDR3 consists of 17 residues. The CDR3 protein is CAWSVRKSIPSTDTQYF. The CDR3 DNA is TGTGCCTGGAGTGTACGGAAGAGCATACCAAGCACAGATACGCAGTATTTT. Together with reference TRBV30 and TRBJ2-3, the CDR3 gives the full variable domain: SQTIHQWPATLVQPVGSPLSLECTVEGTSNPNLYWYRQAAGRGLQLLFYSVGIGQISSEVPQNLSASRPQDRQFILSSKKLLLSDSGFYLCAWSVRKSIPSTDTQYFGPGTRLTVL.

This chain uses TRBV18 with TRBJ2-7, with 9 bases fitting TRBD2. The CDR3 runs to 15 residues. Trimming took 0 bases from V and 3 from J; bases not matched to a gene: 3. CDR1 is KGHSH and CDR2 is LQKENI in the germline V gene. The CDR3 DNA reads as TGTGCCAGCTCACCACCTAGCGGGAGACTCTACGAGCAGTACTTC. It is translated as CASSPPSGRLYEQYF.

This clonotype has a handful of counts. The chain joins TRBV5-5 to TRBJ2-1; either TRBD1 or TRBD2 may supply D (5 bases each). V lost 3 bases to trimming and J lost 6 bases, with 13 bases between them. The CDR3 is made up of 14 amino acids. Germline assignment: CDR1 SGHKS and CDR2 YYEKEE (reference sequence). Here the CDR3 reads CASSWGSSANEQFF. The CDR3 DNA is TGTGCCAGCAGCTGGGGGTCCTCCGCCAATGAGCAGTTCTTC.

This clonotype showed up just a few times. This chain uses TRBV12-3 or TRBV12-4 with TRBJ2-2, with a tentative D call TRBD1 (6 bases). This CDR3 contains 13 residues. Trimming shortened V by 7 bases and J by 12 bases, and 18 bases separated the two germline ends. The CDR3 DNA is TGTGCCAGCACTCACCAGGGGTTGCTTAAGCTGTTTTTT. Translated, it gives CASTHQGLLKLFF.

The chain links TRBV6-1 to TRBJ1-5, with 7 bases matching TRBD1. The V gene's germline CDR1 is MNHNS and CDR2 SASEGT. V lost 1 base and J lost 4; bases outside the gene matches: 13. CDR3 length: 18 amino acids. This CDR3 is CASSEGTGFGGLNQPQHF. CDR3 in DNA: TGTGCCAGCAGTGAAGGGACAGGATTTGGTGGGTTGAATCAGCCCCAGCATTTT.